The 23 T cell receptor beta chains below were found in one sample sequenced in a study of cytomegalovirus exposure and HLA in healthy donors. PCR primers comprised 60 Vbeta and 13 Jbeta primers. Only in-frame clones appear in the TCRdb table, and some are missing; sequencing was by immunoSEQ multiplex PCR. Of roughly 62,000 clones in the sample, approximately 75% are singletons; the top ten hold 5.4%. Material for sequencing was PBMCs. The receptors shown here come from a woman aged 30 to 39 in good health and CMV-seronegative.

In DNA form, the CDR3 reads TGTGCCAGCAGTACTCGACTAGCGGAGAACACCGGGGAGCTGTTTTTT. This sequence encodes CASSTRLAENTGELFF. The genes are TRBV27 and TRBJ2-2; TRBD2 agrees at 9 bases. Germline trimming cut 5 bases from V and 1 base from J; bases unmatched to any gene: 5. Germline loops: CDR1 MNHEY, CDR2 SMNVEV (reference sequence). This CDR3 is built from 16 residues.

The CDR3 reads CASSPLEREAGNEQFF. CDR3 DNA: TGTGCCAGCAGCCCCCTAGAGCGGGAGGCGGGTAATGAGCAGTTCTTC. This sequence joins TRBV9 and TRBJ2-1; TRBD2 matches 9 bases. V shed 4 bases, J shed 7 bases, and the junction held 12 bases outside the gene matches. Germline-derived CDR1 and CDR2 are SGDLS and YYNGEE. The CDR3 contains 16 residues.

The V gene is TRBV27, the J gene TRBJ2-1; tentatively, D is TRBD2 (6 bases). Deletions cut 3 bases from V and 6 bases from J, with 21 bases between. The germline gives CDR1 MNHEY, CDR2 SMNVEV (reference sequence). CDR3 length: 17 amino acids. The CDR3 is CASSFGAGAGRPNEQFF. CDR3 DNA: TGTGCCAGCAGTTTTGGGGCTGGGGCGGGGCGTCCCAATGAGCAGTTCTTC.

This chain links TRBV15 with TRBJ1-2; maybe TRBD1 (6 bases). The V end was cut by 1 base, the J end by 5 bases, with 14 bases between. CDR1 LNHNV and CDR2 YYDKDF come from the germline V gene (reference sequence). The CDR3 is made up of 15 amino acids. Written as DNA, the CDR3 is TGTGCCACCAGCAGAGGAACCGGGAGGGGGTATGGCTACACCTTC. Translation gives CATSRGTGRGYGYTF.

This clone was observed a handful of times. V gene TRBV11-2 combines with J gene TRBJ2-7, with 7 bases fitting TRBD1. The CDR3 spans 16 residues. V dropped 5 bases and J dropped 1; count of bases not matched to a gene: 11. The germline gives CDR1 SGHAT, CDR2 FQNNGV. DNA of the CDR3: TGTGCCAGCAGCCCGACCGGGCGGACAGGATCCTACGAGCAGTACTTC. Protein sequence: CASSPTGRTGSYEQYF.

The chain couples TRBV7-2 to TRBJ1-1; a weak D match, TRBD1 (5 bases). V dropped 11 bases and J dropped 0 bases, with 16 bases sitting between them. The CDR3 has 14 amino acids. Germline CDR1 and CDR2: SGHTA and FQGNSA. CDR3: CASSQVLVNTEAFF. CDR3 sequence (DNA): TGTGCCTCCTCACAGGTACTCGTGAACACTGAAGCTTTCTTT.

This clone was counted between two and nine times. This sequence joins TRBV29-1 and TRBJ1-2, with 9 bases fitting TRBD1. CDR1 and CDR2 (germline): SQVTM, ANQGSEA. V lost 7 bases and J lost 7; bases outside the gene matches: 10. The CDR3 runs to 13 residues. The CDR3: CSAQTGGKGGYTF. The CDR3 DNA sequence: TGCAGCGCACAAACAGGGGGCAAGGGTGGCTACACCTTC. Variable domain in full (rest from reference TRBV29-1 and TRBJ1-2): SAVISQKPSRDICQRGTSLTIQCQVDSQVTMMFWYRQQPGQSLTLIATANQGSEATYESGFVIDKFPISRPNLTFSTLTVSNMSPEDSSIYLCSAQTGGKGGYTFGSGTRLTVV.

This chain uses TRBV11-2 with TRBJ2-2; D possibly corresponds to TRBD1 (6 bases). The V end was cut by 2 bases, the J end by 5 bases, with 9 bases between. Per the germline V gene, CDR1 is SGHAT and CDR2 is FQNNGV. The CDR3 has 14 residues. CDR3: CASSLKQGTGELFF. Here the CDR3 DNA reads TGTGCCAGCAGCTTAAAACAGGGAACCGGGGAGCTGTTTTTT.

In its sample, this clone was seen a few times. The genes are TRBV5-1 and TRBJ1-1; no firm D call. Trimming stripped 0 bases from V and 10 bases from J, with 16 bases between. Germline-derived CDR1 and CDR2 are SGHRS and YFSETQ. This CDR3 has 14 amino acids. CDR3: CASSLGLGVNVAFF. CDR3 bases: TGCGCCAGCAGCTTGGGTCTAGGAGTCAACGTAGCTTTCTTT. The full variable domain, in which reference TRBV5-1 and TRBJ1-1 provide the parts outside the CDR3, is KAGVTQTPRYLIKTRGQQVTLSCSPISGHRSVSWYQQTPGQGLQFLFEYFSETQRNKGNFPGRFSGRQFSNSRSEMNVSTLELGDSALYLCASSLGLGVNVAFFGQGTRLTVV.

The V call is TRBV6-5, the J call TRBJ2-7, with D possibly being TRBD1 (6 bases). CDR3 length: 14 residues. The germline V gene has CDR1 MNHEY and CDR2 SVGAGI. V lost 4 bases to trimming and J lost 0 bases, with 10 bases between them. The CDR3 region is CASSWTADSYEQYF. In DNA form, the CDR3 reads TGTGCCAGCAGTTGGACAGCGGACTCCTACGAGCAGTACTTC.

This clone was counted between two and nine times. The CDR3 is CASSPLGTYEQYV. The DNA for the CDR3 is TGTGCCAGCAGCCCACTAGGAACCTACGAGCAGTACGTC. This chain joins TRBV7-8 and TRBJ2-7, with a tentative D call TRBD2 (5 bases). Germline CDR1 is SGHVS and CDR2 is FQNEAQ. There are 13 residues in the CDR3. V dropped 5 bases and J dropped 2 bases, with 10 bases sitting between them.

This clone appeared a single time. CDR3 sequence: CASSLAAGDYSNQPQHF. The CDR3 region has the DNA TGTGCCAGCAGTTTGGCCGCAGGGGATTATAGCAATCAGCCCCAGCATTTT. V and J are TRBV27 and TRBJ1-5; D is possibly TRBD1 (6 bases). V shed 3 bases and J shed 0 bases, with 15 bases lying between them. CDR3 length equals 17 residues. Per the germline V gene, CDR1 is MNHEY and CDR2 is SMNVEV (reference sequence).

Only one count was recorded for this clone. V usage is TRBV5-8 and J usage is TRBJ2-2, with D perhaps matching TRBD2 (6 bases). V was pared by 2 bases and J by 1 base, with 15 bases between. The germline gives CDR1 SGHTS, CDR2 YDEGEE. This CDR3 contains 17 residues. The CDR3: CASSFEEYSGNTGELFF. CDR3 DNA sequence: TGTGCCAGCAGCTTTGAGGAGTATAGCGGGAACACCGGGGAGCTGTTTTTT.

The J gene is TRBJ2-7, the V gene TRBV7-2, with D possibly TRBD2 on 6 matching bases. The V end was cut by 4 bases, the J end by 6 bases, with 10 bases between. This CDR3 contains 12 residues. Germline assignment: CDR1 SGHTA and CDR2 FQGNSA. The CDR3 DNA sequence: TGTGCCAGCAGCTCCTACGGGGGCGAGCAGTACTTC. Its protein is CASSSYGGEQYF.

The DNA for the CDR3 is TGTGCCAGCAGTCCCTCTAACTATGTTAGCAATCAGCCCCAGCATTTT. Protein product: CASSPSNYVSNQPQHF. The chain has TRBV27 and TRBJ1-5; D not certain. Germline CDR1 and CDR2: MNHEY and SMNVEV (reference sequence). This CDR3 contains 16 residues. Deletions cut 5 bases from V and 0 bases from J, with 14 bases between.

The chain is built from TRBV5-1 and TRBJ2-1; 8 bases line up with TRBD2. The germline gives CDR1 SGHRS, CDR2 YFSETQ. This CDR3 is built from 15 residues. V gave up 1 base and J gave up 10 bases; unmatched junction bases: 10. The CDR3 nucleotides are TGCGCCAGCAGCTTGTCCGTAGCGGGGCCCCGCGAGCAGTTCTTC. It specifies CASSLSVAGPREQFF.

V gene TRBV27 combines with J gene TRBJ2-3; D gene uncertain. Trimming pared 5 bases from V and 0 bases from J, leaving 3 bases between. The length of the CDR3 is 12 residues. Per the germline V gene, CDR1 is MNHEY and CDR2 is SMNVEV (reference sequence). The CDR3 region has the DNA TGTGCCAGCAGTCCTAGCACAGATACGCAGTATTTT. Translation gives CASSPSTDTQYF.

The rearrangement links TRBV5-5 to TRBJ1-5, with D perhaps matching TRBD1 (5 bases). The CDR3 consists of 14 residues. Per germline, CDR1 SGHKS and CDR2 YYEKEE (reference sequence). V was trimmed by 0 bases and J by 1 base, leaving 5 bases between them. CDR3 nucleotides: TGTGCCAGCAGCTTGGCAGGGAGCAATCAGCCCCAGCATTTT. Its translation: CASSLAGSNQPQHF.

The genes are TRBV9 and TRBJ2-7; 9 nucleotides align to TRBD2. The CDR3 has 15 amino acids. Germline V gene data show CDR1 as SGDLS and CDR2 as YYNGEE. Trimming at V came to 0 bases and at J to 6 bases, leaving 7 bases not matched to a gene. CDR3 nucleotides: TGTGCCAGCAGCGTAGGTAGCGGGAGCAGCCTCGAGCAGTACTTC. Translating it yields CASSVGSGSSLEQYF.

This chain links TRBV4-1 with TRBJ2-3, with TRBD2 identical over 10 bases. The germline CDR1 and CDR2 sequences are MGHRA and YSYEKL. The CDR3 contains 21 residues. The V and J ends lost 0 bases and 2 bases, in that order; junction bases with no gene match: 17. CDR3 loop: CASSQDYRAAPSGRPTDTQYF. CDR3 nucleotides: TGCGCCAGCAGCCAAGATTATCGTGCCGCCCCTAGCGGGAGACCCACAGATACGCAGTATTTT.

The chain combines TRBV9 with TRBJ2-1; 8 bases map to TRBD1. V shed 7 bases, J shed 10 bases, and the junction held 13 bases outside the gene matches. This CDR3 has 14 residues. Germline values: CDR1 SGDLS, CDR2 YYNGEE. The CDR3 DNA reads TGTGCCAGCTCGGCCGGGCAGGGGGCGTGGGAGCAGTTCTTC. Encoded protein: CASSAGQGAWEQFF.

V is TRBV5-1 and J is TRBJ2-2; possibly TRBD2 for D (5 bases). V lost 1 base and J lost 0, with 10 bases in between. Germline-derived CDR1 and CDR2 are SGHRS and YFSETQ. The CDR3 length is 16 residues. DNA of the CDR3: TGCGCCAGCAGCTTGAGACTACCGGCGAACACCGGGGAGCTGTTTTTT. It encodes CASSLRLPANTGELFF. The full variable domain, with the rest looked up from reference TRBV5-1 and TRBJ2-2, is KAGVTQTPRYLIKTRGQQVTLSCSPISGHRSVSWYQQTPGQGLQFLFEYFSETQRNKGNFPGRFSGRQFSNSRSEMNVSTLELGDSALYLCASSLRLPANTGELFFGEGSRLTVL.

The chain couples TRBV18 to TRBJ2-7; D perhaps matches TRBD2 (5 bases). The V gene's germline CDR1 is KGHSH and CDR2 LQKENI. The CDR3 contains 13 residues. Trimming left V 5 bases short and J 2 bases short, with 10 bases between. The CDR3 DNA sequence: TGTGCCAGCTCAACGGGATCCCCCTACGAGCAGTACGTC. This gives the protein CASSTGSPYEQYV.